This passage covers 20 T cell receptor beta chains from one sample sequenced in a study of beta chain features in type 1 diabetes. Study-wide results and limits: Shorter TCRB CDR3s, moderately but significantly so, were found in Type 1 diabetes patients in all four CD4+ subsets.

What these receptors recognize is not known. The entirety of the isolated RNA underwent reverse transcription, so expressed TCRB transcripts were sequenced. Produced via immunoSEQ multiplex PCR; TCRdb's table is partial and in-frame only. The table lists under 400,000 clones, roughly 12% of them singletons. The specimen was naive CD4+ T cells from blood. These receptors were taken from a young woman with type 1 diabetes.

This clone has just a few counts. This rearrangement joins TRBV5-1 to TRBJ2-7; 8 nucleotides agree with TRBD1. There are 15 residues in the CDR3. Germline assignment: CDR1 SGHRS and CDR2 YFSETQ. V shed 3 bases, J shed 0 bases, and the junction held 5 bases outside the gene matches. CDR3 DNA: TGCGCCAGCAGCTCCCGGACAGGGCGCTCCTACGAGCAGTACTTC. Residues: CASSSRTGRSYEQYF.

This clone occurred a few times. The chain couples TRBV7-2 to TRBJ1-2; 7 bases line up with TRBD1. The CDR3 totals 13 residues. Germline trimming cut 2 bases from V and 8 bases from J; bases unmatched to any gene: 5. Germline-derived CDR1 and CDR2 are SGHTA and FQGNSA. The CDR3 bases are TGTGCCAGCAGCTTAACAGGGGTTCGGGGCTACACCTTC. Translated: CASSLTGVRGYTF.

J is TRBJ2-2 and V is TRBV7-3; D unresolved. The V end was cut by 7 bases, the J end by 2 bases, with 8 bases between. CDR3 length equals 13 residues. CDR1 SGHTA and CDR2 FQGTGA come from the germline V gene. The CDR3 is CASTPINTGELFF. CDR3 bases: TGTGCCAGCACCCCAATTAACACCGGGGAGCTGTTTTTT.

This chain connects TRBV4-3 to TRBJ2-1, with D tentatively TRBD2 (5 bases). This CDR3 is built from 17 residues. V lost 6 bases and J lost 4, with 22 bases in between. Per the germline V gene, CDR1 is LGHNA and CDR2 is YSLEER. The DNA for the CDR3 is TGCGCCAGCAGACTAGATCCCTGGGGTGCACCTTACAATGAGCAGTTCTTC. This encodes CASRLDPWGAPYNEQFF.

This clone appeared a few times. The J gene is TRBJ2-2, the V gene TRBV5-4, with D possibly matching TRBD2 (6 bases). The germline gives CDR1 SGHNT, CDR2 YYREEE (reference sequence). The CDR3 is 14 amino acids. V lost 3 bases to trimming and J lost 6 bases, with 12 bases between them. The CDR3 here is CASSSPGGSGELFF. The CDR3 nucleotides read TGTGCCAGCAGCTCGCCCGGGGGATCCGGGGAGCTGTTTTTT.

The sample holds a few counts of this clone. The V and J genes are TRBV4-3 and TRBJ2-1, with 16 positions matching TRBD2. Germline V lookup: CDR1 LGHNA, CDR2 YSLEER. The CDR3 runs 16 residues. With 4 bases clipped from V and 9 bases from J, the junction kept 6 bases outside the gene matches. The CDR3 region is CASSRGTSGGVGEQFF. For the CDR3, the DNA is TGCGCCAGCAGCCGAGGGACTAGCGGGGGGGTAGGTGAGCAGTTCTTC.

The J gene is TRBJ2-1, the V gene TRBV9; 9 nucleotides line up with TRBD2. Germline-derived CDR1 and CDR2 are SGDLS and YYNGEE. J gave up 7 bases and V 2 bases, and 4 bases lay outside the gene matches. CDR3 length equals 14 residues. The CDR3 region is CASSVAGGFNEQFF. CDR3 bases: TGTGCCAGCAGCGTGGCGGGGGGGTTTAATGAGCAGTTCTTC.

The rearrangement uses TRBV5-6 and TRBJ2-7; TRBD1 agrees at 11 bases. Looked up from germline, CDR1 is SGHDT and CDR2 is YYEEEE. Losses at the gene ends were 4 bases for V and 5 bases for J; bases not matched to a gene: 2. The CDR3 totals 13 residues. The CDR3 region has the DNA TGTGCCAGCAGCCGGGGACAGGGGGACGAGCAGTACTTC. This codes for CASSRGQGDEQYF. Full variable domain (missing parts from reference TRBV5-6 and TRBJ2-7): DAGVTQSPTHLIKTRGQQVTLRCSPKSGHDTVSWYQQALGQGPQFIFQYYEEEERQRGNFPDRFSGHQFPNYSSELNVNALLLGDSALYLCASSRGQGDEQYFGPGTRLTVT.

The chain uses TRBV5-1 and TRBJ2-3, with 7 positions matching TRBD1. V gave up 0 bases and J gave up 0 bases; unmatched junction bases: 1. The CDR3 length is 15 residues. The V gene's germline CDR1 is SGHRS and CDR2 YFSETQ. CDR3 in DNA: TGCGCCAGCAGCTTGGAGGGACAGAGCACAGATACGCAGTATTTT. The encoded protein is CASSLEGQSTDTQYF.

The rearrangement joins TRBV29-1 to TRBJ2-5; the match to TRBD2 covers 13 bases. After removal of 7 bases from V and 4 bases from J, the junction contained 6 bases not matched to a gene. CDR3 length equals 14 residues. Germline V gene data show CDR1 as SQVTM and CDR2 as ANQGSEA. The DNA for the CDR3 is TGCAGCGCTGGGACTAGCGGGGCCGGAGAGACCCAGTACTTC. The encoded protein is CSAGTSGAGETQYF.

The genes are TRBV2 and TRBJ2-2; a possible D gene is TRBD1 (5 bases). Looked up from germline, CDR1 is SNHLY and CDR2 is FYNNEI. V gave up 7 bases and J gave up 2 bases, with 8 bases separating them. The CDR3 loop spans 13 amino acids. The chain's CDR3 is CASKGENTGELFF. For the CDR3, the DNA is TGTGCCAGCAAAGGGGAAAACACCGGGGAGCTGTTTTTT.

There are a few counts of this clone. The CDR3 protein is CSVGGQGVTYEQYF. In nucleotides, the CDR3 is TGCAGCGTTGGGGGACAGGGGGTGACCTACGAGCAGTACTTC. V and J are TRBV29-1 and TRBJ2-5; TRBD1 agrees at 11 bases. The DNA end favors TRBJ2-7, so the J call may be wrong. CDR1 and CDR2 from the germline V gene are SQVTM and ANQGSEA. The CDR3 has 14 residues.

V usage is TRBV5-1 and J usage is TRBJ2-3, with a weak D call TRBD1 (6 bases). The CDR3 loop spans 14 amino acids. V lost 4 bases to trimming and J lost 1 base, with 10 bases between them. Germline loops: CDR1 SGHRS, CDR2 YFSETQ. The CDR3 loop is CASSPGQRTDTQYF. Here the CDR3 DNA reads TGCGCCAGCAGCCCAGGACAGCGCACAGATACGCAGTATTTT.

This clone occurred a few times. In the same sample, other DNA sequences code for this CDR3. The CDR3 loop is CASSQGLAGGYEQFF. The CDR3 DNA reads as TGCGCCAGCAGCCAAGGACTAGCGGGAGGCTATGAGCAGTTCTTC. This sequence joins TRBV4-3 and TRBJ2-1; TRBD2 matches at 13 bases. Germline CDR1 LGHNA, CDR2 YSLEER. CDR3 size: 15 residues. With 1 base clipped from V and 8 bases from J, the junction kept 2 bases outside the gene matches.

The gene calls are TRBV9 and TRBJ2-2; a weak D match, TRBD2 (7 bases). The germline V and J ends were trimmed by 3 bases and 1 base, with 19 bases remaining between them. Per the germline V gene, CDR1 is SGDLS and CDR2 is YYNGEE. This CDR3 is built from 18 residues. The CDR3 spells CASSDIQGGFLNTGELFF. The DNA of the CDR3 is TGTGCCAGCAGCGATATACAGGGAGGGTTCTTGAACACCGGGGAGCTGTTTTTT.

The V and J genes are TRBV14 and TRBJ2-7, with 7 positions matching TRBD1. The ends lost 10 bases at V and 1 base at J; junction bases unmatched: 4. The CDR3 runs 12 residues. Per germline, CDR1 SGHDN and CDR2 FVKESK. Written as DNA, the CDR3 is TGTGCCACCTCGACAGGGTCCTACGAGCAGTACTTC. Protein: CATSTGSYEQYF. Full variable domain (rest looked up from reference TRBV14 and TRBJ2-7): EAGVTQFPSHSVIEKGQTVTLRCDPISGHDNLYWYRRVMGKEIKFLLHFVKESKQDESGMPNNRFLAERTGGTYSTLKVQPAELEDSGVYFCATSTGSYEQYFGPGTRLTVT.

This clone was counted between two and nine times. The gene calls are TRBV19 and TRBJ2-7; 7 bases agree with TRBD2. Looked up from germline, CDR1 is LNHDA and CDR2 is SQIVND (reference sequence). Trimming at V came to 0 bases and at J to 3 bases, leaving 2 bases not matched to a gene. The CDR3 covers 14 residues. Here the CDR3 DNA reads TGTGCCAGTAGTATAGAAGAGCGGGGCTACGAGCAGTACTTC. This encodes CASSIEERGYEQYF.

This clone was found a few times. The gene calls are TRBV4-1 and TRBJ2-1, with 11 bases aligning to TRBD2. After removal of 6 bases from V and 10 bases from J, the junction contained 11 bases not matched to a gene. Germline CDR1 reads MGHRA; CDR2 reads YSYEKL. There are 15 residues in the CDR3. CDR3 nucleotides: TGCGCCAGCAGGGCGGGACTAGCGGCTTCGGGGGAGCAGTTCTTC. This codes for CASRAGLAASGEQFF.

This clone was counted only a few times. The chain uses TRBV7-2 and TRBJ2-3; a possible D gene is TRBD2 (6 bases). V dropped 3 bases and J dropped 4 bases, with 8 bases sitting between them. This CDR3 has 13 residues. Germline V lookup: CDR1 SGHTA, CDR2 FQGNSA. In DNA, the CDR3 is TGTGCCAGCAGCTTGAGCGGGCCAGATACGCAGTATTTT. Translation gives CASSLSGPDTQYF.

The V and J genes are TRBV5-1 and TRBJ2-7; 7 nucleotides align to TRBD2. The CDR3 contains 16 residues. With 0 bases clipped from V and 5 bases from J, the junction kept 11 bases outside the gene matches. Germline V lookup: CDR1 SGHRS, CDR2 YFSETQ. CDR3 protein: CASSLAPRGRSDEQYF. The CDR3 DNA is TGCGCCAGCAGCTTGGCCCCACGCGGGAGATCGGACGAGCAGTACTTC. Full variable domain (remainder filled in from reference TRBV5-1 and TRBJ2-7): KAGVTQTPRYLIKTRGQQVTLSCSPISGHRSVSWYQQTPGQGLQFLFEYFSETQRNKGNFPGRFSGRQFSNSRSEMNVSTLELGDSALYLCASSLAPRGRSDEQYFGPGTRLTVT.